Listed here are 19 T cell receptor beta chains from one sample, sequenced in a study of blood T cell repertoires in COVID-19. The method was immunoSEQ multiplex PCR; TCRdb's version includes in-frame clones alone and lacks a portion of them. The repertoire includes over 200,000 clones, 84% of them detected once, and about 4.4% sits in the top ten. The sample taken for sequencing was peripheral blood. The receptor source for this set is a man aged 45-60 years with active or convalescent COVID-19.

This clone was seen only a few times. This rearrangement joins TRBV5-1 to TRBJ2-2, with 7 bases aligning to TRBD1. The germline CDR1 and CDR2 sequences are SGHRS and YFSETQ. The CDR3 is made up of 16 amino acids. V shed 4 bases, J shed 1 base, and the junction held 7 bases outside the gene matches. In DNA form, the CDR3 reads TGCGCCAGCAGCGAAAGACAGGGACAGAACACCGGGGAGCTGTTTTTT. It translates to CASSERQGQNTGELFF. Full variable domain (missing parts from reference TRBV5-1 and TRBJ2-2): KAGVTQTPRYLIKTRGQQVTLSCSPISGHRSVSWYQQTPGQGLQFLFEYFSETQRNKGNFPGRFSGRQFSNSRSEMNVSTLELGDSALYLCASSERQGQNTGELFFGEGSRLTVL.

The chain links TRBV14 to TRBJ1-1; D not resolved. The germline V gene encodes CDR1 SGHDN and CDR2 FVKESK. V shed 0 bases and J shed 1 base, with 9 bases lying between them. The CDR3 consists of 15 residues. The CDR3 loop reads CASSQEVRRNTEAFF. The CDR3 DNA reads TGTGCCAGCAGCCAAGAAGTTCGGAGGAACACTGAAGCTTTCTTT.

The chain has TRBV9 and TRBJ2-7; TRBD1 might be the D (7 bases). The germline V and J ends were trimmed by 0 bases and 0 bases, with 13 bases remaining between them. Germline V CDR1 and CDR2: SGDLS, YYNGEE. The CDR3 consists of 16 residues. The CDR3 DNA reads as TGTGCCAGCAGCGTAGCTCCAGGGGGGTACTCCTACGAGCAGTACTTC. Amino acid sequence: CASSVAPGGYSYEQYF.

This clone was observed once. The chain carries TRBV7-2 and TRBJ1-6; 7 bases align to TRBD1. Germline CDR1 is SGHTA and CDR2 is FQGNSA. V lost 5 bases and J lost 10; bases outside the gene matches: 14. The CDR3 covers 16 residues. The CDR3 region is CASSPSPKTGFSPLHF. The CDR3, as DNA: TGTGCCAGCAGCCCCAGCCCCAAGACAGGGTTCTCACCCCTCCACTTT. The complete variable domain, with remaining parts taken from reference TRBV7-2 and TRBJ1-6, reads GAGVSQSPSNKVTEKGKDVELRCDPISGHTALYWYRQSLGQGLEFLIYFQGNSAPDKSGLPSDRFSAERTGGSVSTLTIQRTQQEDSAVYLCASSPSPKTGFSPLHFGNGTRLTVT.

The chain is built from TRBV6-2 or TRBV6-3 and TRBJ2-7; 9 nucleotides match TRBD1. The CDR3 consists of 17 residues. CDR1 is MNHEY and CDR2 is SVGEGT in the germline V gene. Germline trimming cut 5 bases from V and 1 base from J; bases unmatched to any gene: 12. CDR3 sequence (DNA): TGTGCCAGCAGTCTCGGACAGGGGCTACGACATTCCTACGAGCAGTACTTC. Residues: CASSLGQGLRHSYEQYF.

CDR3 in DNA: TGTGCCAGCAAGTCCGTGGAGGCTAACTATGGCTACACCTTC. This translates into CASKSVEANYGYTF. V gene TRBV11-2 combines with J gene TRBJ1-2; D not resolved. Looked up from germline, CDR1 is SGHAT and CDR2 is FQNNGV. This CDR3 spans 14 amino acids. With 7 bases removed from V and 0 bases from J, the gap between germline ends came to 12 bases.

This clone has only one observation. The J gene is TRBJ1-1, the V gene TRBV2; 12 bases match TRBD1. Germline CDR1 and CDR2: SNHLY and FYNNEI. The CDR3 length is 15 residues. Unmatched junction bases numbered 5, after V lost 4 bases and J lost 5 bases. The CDR3 sequence is CASSGGQGARTEAFF. The CDR3 region has the DNA TGTGCCAGCAGTGGGGGACAGGGGGCGCGTACTGAAGCTTTCTTT.

The rearrangement joins TRBV13 to TRBJ1-4; the match to TRBD1 covers 12 bases. Looked up from germline, CDR1 is PRHDT and CDR2 is FYEKMQ (reference sequence). The CDR3 is 22 residues long. V shed 5 bases, J shed 0 bases, and the junction held 19 bases outside the gene matches. The DNA of the CDR3 is TGTGCCAGCAGCCGCAGTGGCCGGGACAGGGGGCTTTACGAACCAACTAATGAAAAACTGTTTTTT. Its translation: CASSRSGRDRGLYEPTNEKLFF.

This chain connects TRBV19 to TRBJ2-1, with D possibly matching TRBD2 (6 bases). The CDR3 is 16 residues long. V dropped 1 base and J dropped 6 bases, with 16 bases sitting between them. Germline CDR1 is LNHDA and CDR2 is SQIVND (reference sequence). CDR3 loop: CASSIAGPPGGNEQFF. The CDR3 DNA follows: TGTGCCAGTAGTATAGCGGGGCCTCCCGGGGGCAATGAGCAGTTCTTC.

The V call is TRBV6-2 or TRBV6-3, the J call TRBJ2-3; tentative D call: TRBD1 (6 bases). V was shortened by 4 bases and J by 2 bases, with 7 bases between the two germline ends. There are 13 residues in the CDR3. CDR1 is MNHEY and CDR2 is SVGEGT in the germline V gene. The CDR3, as DNA: TGTGCCAGCAGTTCAGGGGACACAGATACGCAGTATTTT. Translation gives CASSSGDTDTQYF.

The V call is TRBV5-6, the J call TRBJ1-1; D unresolved. This CDR3 is 13 amino acids long. CDR1 and CDR2 from the germline V gene are SGHDT and YYEEEE. The V end lost 0 bases, the J end lost 6 bases, and 9 bases lay between the germline ends. The CDR3 protein is CASSLGRRPEAFF. The CDR3 DNA reads as TGTGCCAGCAGCTTGGGTCGGAGACCTGAAGCTTTCTTT.

The chain joins TRBV3-1 (or the pseudogene TRBV3-2) to TRBJ1-2, with 8 bases aligning to TRBD1. The CDR3 has 15 residues. Germline V gene sequence: CDR1 LGHDT, CDR2 YNNKEL (reference sequence). J lost 8 bases, V lost 6 bases, and 14 bases had no gene match. The CDR3 region is CASSLSGGVSGGYTF. The CDR3 DNA follows: TGTGCCAGCAGTCTCTCAGGGGGCGTTTCAGGAGGCTACACCTTC.

J is TRBJ2-1 and V is TRBV24-1; 11 bases are a match to TRBD1. Germline V gene lookup returns CDR1 KGHDR and CDR2 SFDVKD. V lost 7 bases to trimming and J lost 10 bases; unmatched junction nucleotides: 14. There are 16 residues in the CDR3. The CDR3 sequence: CATRGGTGTGGREQFF. In DNA form, the CDR3 reads TGTGCCACCAGGGGGGGGACCGGGACAGGGGGGAGGGAGCAGTTCTTC.

The chain employs TRBV18 and TRBJ1-2, with D possibly matching TRBD1 (5 bases). Germline CDR1 is KGHSH and CDR2 is LQKENI. Trimming stripped 2 bases from V and 3 bases from J, with 7 bases between. The CDR3 consists of 13 residues. CDR3 nucleotides: TGTGCCAGCTCACCAGAGACAGACTATGGCTACACCTTC. This gives the protein CASSPETDYGYTF.

This clone was counted only a few times. The V and J genes are TRBV19 and TRBJ2-1; D might be TRBD2 (6 bases). Trimming took off 8 bases at V and 1 base at J, with 15 bases between the two ends. This CDR3 has 15 residues. Germline V lookup: CDR1 LNHDA, CDR2 SQIVND (reference sequence). The CDR3 DNA is TGTGCCAGTTCCTCGGGGGTTTGGTCCTACAATGAGCAGTTCTTC. Protein product: CASSSGVWSYNEQFF.

V is TRBV19 and J is TRBJ1-6; 7 bases fit TRBD1. The CDR3 totals 13 residues. Per germline, CDR1 LNHDA and CDR2 SQIVND (reference sequence). Trimming cost V 5 bases and J 8 bases; bases outside gene matches: 3. The CDR3 reads CASSGRGDSPLHF. In DNA, the CDR3 is TGTGCCAGTAGTGGCAGGGGGGATTCACCCCTCCACTTT.

Details on this clone: Within the sample, other DNA sequences also encode this same CDR3. The chain couples TRBV5-1 to TRBJ1-2; no clear D gene. The CDR3 consists of 13 residues. The V and J ends lost 0 bases and 8 bases respectively, with 11 bases between them. Germline V gives CDR1 SGHRS, CDR2 YFSETQ. The CDR3 spells CASSLAGLSGYTF. The CDR3 DNA follows: TGCGCCAGCAGCTTGGCCGGGTTGTCAGGCTACACCTTC.

The chain carries TRBV19 and TRBJ1-1; D not resolved. V dropped 8 bases and J dropped 7 bases, with 8 bases sitting between them. CDR3 length: 10 amino acids. Germline CDR1 reads LNHDA; CDR2 reads SQIVND (reference sequence). The CDR3 nucleotides are TGTGCCAGTCAGGCAGGTGAAGCTTTCTTT. The encoded protein is CASQAGEAFF. Combining the CDR3 with reference TRBV19 and TRBJ1-1 gives the whole variable domain DGGITQSPKYLFRKEGQNVTLSCEQNLNHDAMYWYRQDPGQGLRLIYYSQIVNDFQKGDIAEGYSVSREKKESFPLTVTSAQKNPTAFYLCASQAGEAFFGQGTRLTVV.

This chain connects TRBV7-6 to TRBJ2-7; TRBD1 aligns across 8 bases. Germline V CDR1 and CDR2: SGHVS, FNYEAQ. Trimming cost V 5 bases and J 3 bases; bases outside gene matches: 3. This CDR3 comprises 13 residues. The CDR3: CASSPQGGYEQYF. As DNA, the CDR3 is TGTGCCAGCAGCCCACAGGGGGGCTACGAGCAGTACTTC.